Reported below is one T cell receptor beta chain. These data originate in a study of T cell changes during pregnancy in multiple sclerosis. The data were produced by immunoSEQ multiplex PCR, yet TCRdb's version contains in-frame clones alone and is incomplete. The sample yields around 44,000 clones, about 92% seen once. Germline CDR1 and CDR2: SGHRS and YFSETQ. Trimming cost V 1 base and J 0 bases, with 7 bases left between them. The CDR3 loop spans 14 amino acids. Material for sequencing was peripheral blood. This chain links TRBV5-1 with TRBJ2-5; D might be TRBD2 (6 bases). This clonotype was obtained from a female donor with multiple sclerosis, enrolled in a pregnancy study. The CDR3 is CASSLRGNQETQYF. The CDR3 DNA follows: TGCGCCAGCAGCTTGCGGGGGAACCAAGAGACCCAGTACTTC.